These 32 T cell receptor beta chains were all obtained from the same sample, sequenced in a study of identical twins. Via MiXCR, TCRdb re-called the 5' RACE reads, giving one row per CDR3 protein. Of 500,000 or so distinct CDR3 sequences in the sample, under 25% were seen once. These records were also assigned to another study, of T cells expressing NK-cell markers.

Sequencing was carried out using CD4+ T cells sorted from blood. The origin of the receptors is a woman younger than 35 in good health.

V gene TRBV6-2 or TRBV6-3 combines with J gene TRBJ2-4; TRBD1 matches at 9 bases. J gave up 2 bases and V 6 bases, and 2 bases lay outside the gene matches. CDR1 MNHEY and CDR2 SVGEGT come from the germline V gene. The CDR3 totals 14 residues. DNA of the CDR3: TGTGCCAGCAGAACAGGGGGCACCAAAAACATTCAGTACTTC. Translation: CASRTGGTKNIQYF.

This clonotype was seen a handful of times. The J gene is TRBJ1-3, the V gene TRBV12-3 or TRBV12-4; the D gene is possibly TRBD1 (5 bases). The V and J ends lost 4 bases and 4 bases respectively, with 5 bases between them. The CDR3 is 12 amino acids. CDR3 in amino acids: CASSWGGNTIYF. Written as DNA, the CDR3 is TGTGCCAGCAGTTGGGGCGGAAACACCATATATTTT.

The J gene is TRBJ2-6, the V gene TRBV3-1; no firm D call. Trimming removed 4 bases from V and 0 bases from J, with 4 bases in between. The germline V gene has CDR1 LGHDT and CDR2 YNNKEL (reference sequence). This CDR3 spans 14 amino acids. CDR3 region: CASSPFSGANVLTF. CDR3 in DNA: TGTGCCAGCAGCCCCTTCTCTGGGGCCAACGTCCTGACTTTC. Full variable domain (remainder filled in from reference TRBV3-1 and TRBJ2-6): DTAVSQTPKYLVTQMGNDKSIKCEQNLGHDTMYWYKQDSKKFLKIMFSYNNKELIINETVPNRFSPKSPDKAHLNLHINSLELGDSAVYFCASSPFSGANVLTFGAGSRLTVL.

The chain has TRBV20-1 and TRBJ2-1; 8 bases align to TRBD2. V lost 1 base to trimming and J lost 6 bases; unmatched junction nucleotides: 8. The CDR3 extends over 15 amino acids. The germline CDR1 and CDR2 sequences are DFQATT and SNEGSKA (reference sequence). The CDR3, as DNA: TGCAGTGCTAGAGGGATGGGGCTAGCGGGCAATGAGCAGTTCTTC. Its protein is CSARGMGLAGNEQFF.

The rearrangement joins TRBV6-1 to TRBJ2-2; a weak D match, TRBD2 (5 bases). The CDR3 loop spans 14 amino acids. Trimming took off 4 bases at V and 1 base at J, with 7 bases between the two ends. Germline CDR1 reads MNHNS; CDR2 reads SASEGT. The CDR3 region is CASSADLNTGELFF. CDR3 in DNA: TGTGCCAGCAGTGCGGACTTGAACACCGGGGAGCTGTTTTTT.

The chain carries TRBV5-1 and TRBJ1-2; D is possibly TRBD1 (6 bases). The V and J ends lost 5 bases and 4 bases respectively, with 15 bases between them. The CDR3 has 14 residues. CDR1 is SGHRS and CDR2 is YFSETQ in the germline V gene. CDR3 region: CASRADRRIYGYTF. The CDR3 nucleotides read TGCGCCAGCAGAGCCGACAGGAGGATCTATGGCTACACCTTC.

Points on this clonotype: This may stem from a read error, because a much larger clone lies one nucleotide away. This chain connects TRBV20-1 to TRBJ2-1; D unresolved. Germline V gene lookup returns CDR1 DFQATT and CDR2 SNEGSKA (reference sequence). The CDR3 has 11 amino acids. CDR3 nucleotide sequence: TGCGGTGCTAGAGCTTACAATGAGCAGTTCTTC. It is translated as CGARAYNEQFF.

This clonotype is a singleton in its sample. The rearrangement links TRBV12-3 or TRBV12-4 to TRBJ2-3, with D unresolved. V was clipped by 6 bases and J by 4 bases, with 11 bases between them. This CDR3 spans 13 amino acids. CDR3 sequence: CASRGPNSDTQYF. Written as DNA, the CDR3 is TGTGCCAGCAGAGGACCGAACTCAGATACGCAGTATTTT.

This clonotype was counted a few times. This chain uses TRBV7-2 with TRBJ2-7; 7 bases are shared with TRBD2. The CDR3 length is 16 residues. With 5 bases clipped from V and 0 bases from J, the junction kept 10 bases outside the gene matches. Germline assignment: CDR1 SGHTA and CDR2 FQGNSA. CDR3 region: CASSRSSGYGSYEQYF. In DNA form, the CDR3 reads TGTGCCAGCAGCCGATCTAGCGGCTACGGCTCCTACGAGCAGTACTTC.

The chain recombines TRBV10-3 with TRBJ1-5; 7 bases are shared with TRBD1. V trimming: 7 bases; J trimming: 6 bases; junction bases outside the gene matches: 9. The V gene's germline CDR1 is ENHRY and CDR2 SYGVKD. This CDR3 spans 14 amino acids. CDR3 protein: CAINRQGEGQPQHF. The CDR3 DNA reads TGTGCCATCAACAGACAGGGTGAAGGTCAGCCCCAGCATTTT.

The chain links TRBV12-3 or TRBV12-4 to TRBJ1-1, with 9 bases matching TRBD1. The trim removed 7 bases at V and 1 base at J, leaving 7 bases unmatched. This CDR3 has 15 amino acids. DNA for the CDR3: TGTGCCAGCAACCAATGGGACAGGGCGAACACTGAAGCTTTCTTT. Translating gives CASNQWDRANTEAFF.

The CDR3 sequence: CASSIGDNTGELFF. The CDR3 DNA is TGTGCCAGCAGCATTGGGGATAACACCGGGGAGCTGTTTTTT. This chain connects TRBV21-1 to TRBJ2-2. TRBV21-1 counts as a pseudogene. CDR3 size: 14 residues.

This clonotype turned up a few times. V usage is TRBV7-2 and J usage is TRBJ2-3, with D tentatively TRBD2 (5 bases). The CDR3 has 14 amino acids. Germline assignment: CDR1 SGHTA and CDR2 FQGNSA. The V end was cut by 0 bases, the J end by 6 bases, with 10 bases between. CDR3 residues: CASSLALGVDTQYF. In nucleotides, the CDR3 is TGTGCCAGCAGCTTAGCGCTCGGGGTTGATACGCAGTATTTT.

This clonotype was seen a handful of times. V gene TRBV6-2 or TRBV6-3 combines with J gene TRBJ2-3, with D possibly TRBD2 on 6 matching bases. The CDR3 runs 15 residues. The germline V and J ends were trimmed by 0 bases and 6 bases, with 13 bases remaining between them. The V gene's germline CDR1 is MNHEY and CDR2 SVGEGT. The CDR3 nucleotides read TGTGCCAGCAGTTACTCGAGGCGGGGAAAGGATACGCAGTATTTT. It specifies CASSYSRRGKDTQYF.

The genes are TRBV12-3 or TRBV12-4 and TRBJ2-2; possible D gene TRBD2, 6 bases. The V gene lost 6 bases and the J gene lost 7 bases, with 18 bases spanning the gap. This CDR3 contains 15 residues. CDR3 nucleotide sequence: TGTGCCAGCAGGGCGGGGCAGCTCGCGGGCGGGGAGCTGTTTTTT. Translated: CASRAGQLAGGELFF.

The sample holds a few counts of this clonotype. The rearrangement joins TRBV5-1 to TRBJ2-7, with D perhaps TRBD1 (6 bases). Trimming cost V 0 bases and J 2 bases, with 9 bases left between them. The CDR3 contains 14 residues. The germline CDR1 and CDR2 sequences are SGHRS and YFSETQ. The CDR3 sequence is CASSLDWGPYEQYF. CDR3 sequence (DNA): TGCGCCAGCAGCTTGGATTGGGGGCCCTACGAGCAGTACTTC.

This clonotype showed up just a few times. This chain links TRBV7-9 with TRBJ2-1, with D unresolved. The ends were cut back, 4 bases at V and 12 bases at J, with 22 bases in the middle. Germline V gives CDR1 SEHNR, CDR2 FQNEAQ (reference sequence). The CDR3 covers 15 residues. CDR3 in amino acids: CASSSQAAIGARQFF. The CDR3 nucleotides read TGTGCCAGCAGCTCTCAGGCCGCTATAGGAGCTAGGCAGTTCTTC.

This chain links TRBV2 with TRBJ2-7; 8 bases fit TRBD1. V lost 6 bases and J lost 3; bases outside the gene matches: 4. CDR3 length: 13 residues. The germline V gene encodes CDR1 SNHLY and CDR2 FYNNEI. The CDR3 region is CASRGTGFYEQYF. CDR3 coding DNA: TGTGCCAGCAGGGGGACAGGATTCTACGAGCAGTACTTC.

The gene calls are TRBV12-5 and TRBJ2-5; possible D gene TRBD1, 6 bases. Germline assignment: CDR1 LGHNT and CDR2 FRNRAP. V lost 3 bases, J lost 0 bases, and 14 bases lay in between. The CDR3 contains 16 residues. The CDR3 region is CASGLGDMFNQETQYF. CDR3 in DNA: TGTGCTAGTGGTTTAGGGGACATGTTTAACCAAGAGACCCAGTACTTC.

In this sample, this clonotype turned up many times. CDR3 DNA sequence: TGCAGTGCTAGAGATCGGGGTCGGTCTGGAAACACCATATATTTT. Translated: CSARDRGRSGNTIYF. This chain joins TRBV20-1 and TRBJ1-3; the D is unclear. This CDR3 has 15 amino acids. V was clipped by 0 bases and J by 1 base, with 10 bases between them. The V gene's germline CDR1 is DFQATT and CDR2 SNEGSKA (reference sequence).

The chain uses TRBV7-9 and TRBJ2-7; perhaps TRBD1 as D (7 bases). The CDR3 has 14 residues. Deletions cut 5 bases from V and 0 bases from J, with 11 bases between. The V gene's germline CDR1 is SEHNR and CDR2 FQNEAQ (reference sequence). The DNA for the CDR3 is TGTGCCAGCAGCCCCAGGGGGGACTCCTACGAGCAGTACTTC. It encodes CASSPRGDSYEQYF.

The sample holds a few counts of this clonotype. The chain has TRBV4-3 and TRBJ1-4, with D uncertain. Trimming cost V 0 bases and J 5 bases, with 4 bases left between them. Per the germline V gene, CDR1 is LGHNA and CDR2 is YSLEER. The CDR3 contains 13 residues. The CDR3: CASSQELNEKLFF. Here the CDR3 DNA reads TGCGCCAGCAGCCAAGAGCTGAATGAAAAACTGTTTTTT.

This chain links TRBV23-1 with TRBJ2-4; maybe TRBD1 (5 bases). TRBV23-1 is an ORF, and what it does is uncertain. V was cut by 10 bases and J by 6 bases, with 13 bases left in between. The CDR3 has 12 amino acids. For the CDR3, the DNA is TGCGCCAATCCGACAGAACCAAACATTCAGTACTTC. Translated, it gives CANPTEPNIQYF.

The table lists this clonotype with a few counts. The junction shows a germline mismatch at one end, possibly a read error. The gene calls are TRBV12-3 or TRBV12-4 and TRBJ1-5; 7 bases are a match to TRBD1. The CDR3 has 12 residues. Written as DNA, the CDR3 is TGTGCCAGCAGTTTCACGGGACAGCTCAGAAATTTT. Translating it yields CASSFTGQLRNF.

This clonotype was seen a few times. The chain links TRBV11-2 to TRBJ2-3; 10 nucleotides agree with TRBD2. J gave up 1 base and V 2 bases, and 9 bases lay outside the gene matches. Germline CDR1 and CDR2: SGHAT and FQNNGV. The CDR3 extends over 18 amino acids. The CDR3 here is CASSLKSSGGAGTDTQYF. Here the CDR3 DNA reads TGTGCCAGCAGCTTAAAATCCAGCGGGGGGGCCGGCACAGATACGCAGTATTTT.

The CDR3 DNA reads TGCGCCAGCAGCTTGGGGGTCCCGGCCTACGAGCAGTACTTC. Its translation is CASSLGVPAYEQYF. The chain has TRBV5-1 and TRBJ2-7; D is unclear. CDR3 length equals 14 residues. Germline V CDR1 and CDR2: SGHRS, YFSETQ. V lost 0 bases, J lost 2 bases, and 9 bases lay in between.

This clonotype was seen only a few times. The DNA of the CDR3 is TGTGCCACCAGTGGAACAGGGGGCACCGGGGAGCTGTTTTTT. Its protein is CATSGTGGTGELFF. This rearrangement joins TRBV24-1 to TRBJ2-2; the match to TRBD1 covers 8 bases. V gave up 5 bases and J gave up 4 bases; unmatched junction bases: 2. Per the germline V gene, CDR1 is KGHDR and CDR2 is SFDVKD. This CDR3 spans 14 amino acids.

The gene calls are TRBV24-1 and TRBJ2-7; D might be TRBD1 (5 bases). The CDR3 has 13 residues. The V end was cut by 2 bases, the J end by 6 bases, with 10 bases between. Germline CDR1 is KGHDR and CDR2 is SFDVKD. The CDR3 DNA is TGTGCCACCAGTGATTCAAGGGGCGGCGAGCAGTACTTC. Protein sequence: CATSDSRGGEQYF.

The chain carries TRBV6-1 and TRBJ1-2; 7 bases fit TRBD1. V shed 6 bases, J shed 3 bases, and the junction held 10 bases outside the gene matches. Looked up from germline, CDR1 is MNHNS and CDR2 is SASEGT. This CDR3 spans 15 amino acids. CDR3 residues: CASSGQAAGDYGYTF. In nucleotides, the CDR3 is TGTGCCAGCAGCGGACAGGCTGCCGGGGACTATGGCTACACCTTC.

This clonotype was detected only a few times. This sequence joins TRBV4-2 and TRBJ2-5; 15 bases are shared with TRBD2. The CDR3 has 19 residues. Trimming took 5 bases from V and 6 from J; bases not matched to a gene: 16. CDR1 is LGHNA, CDR2 YNFKEQ, per germline. As DNA, the CDR3 is TGTGCCAGCAGCGAAATCCGGACTAGCGGGGGGGCCCCGGTAAAGACCCAGTACTTC. It is translated as CASSEIRTSGGAPVKTQYF.

This clonotype was counted between two and nine times. The chain combines TRBV10-3 with TRBJ1-3; D uncertain. This CDR3 has 16 amino acids. The V end was cut by 2 bases, the J end by 0 bases, with 11 bases between. Germline V lookup: CDR1 ENHRY, CDR2 SYGVKD. The chain's CDR3 is CAISETAAYSGNTIYF. DNA of the CDR3: TGTGCCATCAGTGAGACCGCAGCCTACTCTGGAAACACCATATATTTT.

Concerning this clonotype: A read error may account for a junction end that differs from germline. The rearrangement links TRBV12-3 or TRBV12-4 to TRBJ1-2; 7 bases match TRBD1. The CDR3 covers 15 residues. CDR3 sequence (DNA): TGTACCAGCAGGCCGACAGGGCGGGGAAACTATGGCTACACCTTC. Its translation: CTSRPTGRGNYGYTF.